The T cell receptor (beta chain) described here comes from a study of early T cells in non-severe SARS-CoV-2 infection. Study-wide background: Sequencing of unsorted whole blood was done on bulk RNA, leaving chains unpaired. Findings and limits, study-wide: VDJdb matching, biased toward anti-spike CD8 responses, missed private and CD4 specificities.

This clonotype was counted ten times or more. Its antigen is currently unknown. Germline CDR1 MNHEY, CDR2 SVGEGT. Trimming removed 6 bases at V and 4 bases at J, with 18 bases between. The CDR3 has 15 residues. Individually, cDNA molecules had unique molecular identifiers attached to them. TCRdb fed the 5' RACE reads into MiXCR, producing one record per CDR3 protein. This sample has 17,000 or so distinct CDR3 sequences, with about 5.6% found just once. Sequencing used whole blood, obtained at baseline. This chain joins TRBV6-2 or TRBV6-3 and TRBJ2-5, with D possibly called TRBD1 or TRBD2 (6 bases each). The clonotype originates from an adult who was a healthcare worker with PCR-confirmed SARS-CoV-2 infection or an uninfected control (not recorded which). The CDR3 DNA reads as TGTGCCAGCAGGACGGGGACAAGGGACTTAGAGACCCAGTACTTC. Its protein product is CASRTGTRDLETQYF.